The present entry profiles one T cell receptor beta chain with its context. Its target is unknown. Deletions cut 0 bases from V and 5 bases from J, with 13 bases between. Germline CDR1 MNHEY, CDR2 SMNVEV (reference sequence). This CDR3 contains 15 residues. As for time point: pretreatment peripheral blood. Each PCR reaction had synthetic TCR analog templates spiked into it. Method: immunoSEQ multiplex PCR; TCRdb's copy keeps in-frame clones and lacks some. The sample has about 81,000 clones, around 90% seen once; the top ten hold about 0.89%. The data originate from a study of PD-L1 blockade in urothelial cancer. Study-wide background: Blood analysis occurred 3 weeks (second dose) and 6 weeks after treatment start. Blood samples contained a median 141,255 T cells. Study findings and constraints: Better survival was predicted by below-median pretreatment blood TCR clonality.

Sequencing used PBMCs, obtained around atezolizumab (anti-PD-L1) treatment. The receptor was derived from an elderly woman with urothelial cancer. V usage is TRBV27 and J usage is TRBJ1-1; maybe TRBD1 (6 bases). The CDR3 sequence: CASSLSWTVSTEAFF. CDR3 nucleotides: TGTGCCAGCAGTTTATCTTGGACAGTGAGTACTGAAGCTTTCTTT.